This T cell receptor (beta chain) is from a study of blood T cell repertoires in COVID-19. The repertoire was sequenced with immunoSEQ multiplex PCR; TCRdb's copy has only in-frame clones and lacks some. The table lists a few hundred thousand clones, around 90% of them singletons, with 10% to 13% in the top ten. The germline gives CDR1 MGHDK, CDR2 SYGVNS. V lost 6 bases, J lost 3 bases, and 3 bases stayed unmatched. The length of the CDR3 is 15 residues. This chain uses TRBV25-1 with TRBJ2-5; 14 bases align to TRBD2. The sequence derives from a man between 18 and 29 years old with acute COVID-19. Sequencing was performed on PBMCs or T cells enriched from blood (not recorded which). The CDR3 DNA reads TGTGCCAGCAGCGGGACTAGCGGGAGCGAAGAGACCCAGTACTTC. It is translated as CASSGTSGSEETQYF.